This TCR beta chain was captured in a study of T cell changes during pregnancy in multiple sclerosis. Sequencing used immunoSEQ multiplex PCR; TCRdb keeps in-frame clones, though not all of them. The sample consists of just over 40,000 clones, around nine tenths of them appearing once. Germline-derived CDR1 and CDR2 are MNHNS and SASEGT. V trimming: 3 bases; J trimming: 1 base; junction bases outside the gene matches: 7. The CDR3 consists of 16 residues. The clonotype comes from a female donor in good health, enrolled as a control in a pregnancy study. The material was peripheral blood, obtained in the first trimester of pregnancy. The chain couples TRBV6-1 to TRBJ2-3, with 7 bases identical to TRBD2. As DNA, the CDR3 is TGTGCCAGCAGTGACCCGGGGGGTAGAGGCACAGATACGCAGTATTTT. Its protein is CASSDPGGRGTDTQYF.